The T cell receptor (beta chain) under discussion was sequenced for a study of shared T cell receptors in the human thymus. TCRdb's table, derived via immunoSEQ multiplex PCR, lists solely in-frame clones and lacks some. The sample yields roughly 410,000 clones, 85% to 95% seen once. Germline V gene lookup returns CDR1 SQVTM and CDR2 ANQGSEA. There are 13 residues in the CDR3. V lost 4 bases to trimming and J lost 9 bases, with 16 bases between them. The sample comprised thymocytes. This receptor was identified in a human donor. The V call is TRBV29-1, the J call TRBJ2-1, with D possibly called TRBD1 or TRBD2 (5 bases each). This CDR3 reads CSVVLGVGSEQFF. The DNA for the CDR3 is TGCAGCGTTGTTCTGGGGGTAGGCAGTGAGCAGTTCTTC.